This TCR beta chain comes out of a study of cytomegalovirus exposure and HLA in healthy donors. Looking at the study overall: In an earlier analysis, approximately 120 million unique TCR beta sequences were found from some 200 million T cells. Genotyping of 400 or so donors showed that over 80% belonged to the Caucasian-associated ancestry cluster. The study's findings and limits: An ancestry cluster, one associated with Asian ancestry, reportedly showed fewer N-insertions than the approximately 720-donor mean in a later analysis. Reports credit the classifier with highly specific, highly sensitive diagnosis of cytomegalovirus status.

Concerning this clone itself: Its matching antigen is unknown.

The CDR3 covers 15 residues. Per germline, CDR1 SGHTA and CDR2 FQGNSA. The V segment lost 3 bases and the J segment 8 bases; nucleotides outside the gene matches: 6. PCR amplification relied on 60 Vbeta primers (plus 13 Jbeta primers). Sequencing used immunoSEQ multiplex PCR; TCRdb keeps in-frame clones, though not all of them. Of about 96,000 clones in the sample, about four fifths were seen once. The rearrangement joins TRBV7-2 to TRBJ2-1; 11 bases are a match to TRBD2. Sequencing input: PBMCs. This TCR derives from a woman aged 70 to 79 in good health and CMV-seropositive. CDR3 bases: TGTGCCAGCAGCTTTAGCGGGGGGGCCGGCGATGAGCAGTTCTTC. This sequence encodes CASSFSGGAGDEQFF.